Each of the 7 T cell receptor beta chains below was sequenced from the same sample in a study of neurological immune-mediated disorders. TCRdb reprocessed the 5' RACE reads with MiXCR, giving one entry per CDR3 protein. Of 87,000 or so distinct CDR3 sequences listed, under 4.5% are singletons. The sequencing sample was made of PBMCs. All receptors come from a woman in her forties or fifties with multiple sclerosis.

This clonotype was observed at least ten times. The rearrangement joins TRBV5-1 to TRBJ2-3; D might be TRBD2 (6 bases). This CDR3 has 14 residues. The germline CDR1 and CDR2 sequences are SGHRS and YFSETQ. Trimming took 4 bases from V and 6 from J, leaving 15 bases between them. CDR3 amino acids: CASSTRDSGDTQYF. CDR3 sequence (DNA): TGCGCCAGCAGCACCCGGGACTCAGGGGATACGCAGTATTTT.

This clonotype was found many times. This chain uses TRBV7-3 with TRBJ1-2; possibly TRBD1 for D (5 bases). The germline V gene has CDR1 SGHTA and CDR2 FQGTGA. V lost 2 bases, J lost 2 bases, and 9 bases lay in between. The CDR3 sequence is 14 residues long. CDR3 nucleotides: TGTGCCAGCAGCTTATCTGCAGGGAACTATGGCTACACCTTC. Amino acid sequence: CASSLSAGNYGYTF.

On this clonotype: Being one base from a much bigger clone, this may be a read error. The genes are TRBV9 and TRBJ2-7, with D unresolved. This CDR3 comprises 13 residues. V was pared by 3 bases and J by 3 bases, with 10 bases between. Per germline, CDR1 SGDLS and CDR2 YYNGEE. The CDR3, as DNA: TGTGCCAGCAGCGGGACGGAGAACTACGAGCAGTACTTC. Its translation is CASSGTENYEQYF.

This clonotype was observed many times. The chain uses TRBV20-1 and TRBJ1-2; no clear D. The CDR3 runs to 13 residues. V lost 1 base and J 8 bases, leaving 14 bases between the germline ends. The germline V gene encodes CDR1 DFQATT and CDR2 SNEGSKA (reference sequence). CDR3 coding DNA: TGCAGTGCTAGAGCCCCTGGAATATTAGGCTACACCTTC. It encodes CSARAPGILGYTF.

This clonotype appeared many times. The chain joins TRBV5-1 to TRBJ2-1, with a weak D call TRBD1 (5 bases). Germline V gene data show CDR1 as SGHRS and CDR2 as YFSETQ. This CDR3 contains 15 residues. The V end was cut by 0 bases, the J end by 4 bases, with 11 bases between. CDR3 loop: CASSLDRTPYNEQFF. DNA for the CDR3: TGCGCCAGCAGCTTGGACAGGACACCATACAATGAGCAGTTCTTC.

This clonotype occurred many times. The V gene is TRBV5-1, the J gene TRBJ2-5; no clear D gene. Trimming cost V 3 bases and J 3 bases, with 9 bases left between them. CDR1 SGHRS and CDR2 YFSETQ come from the germline V gene. The CDR3 has 13 residues. The CDR3 protein is CASSWGSKETQYF. CDR3 in DNA: TGCGCCAGCAGCTGGGGATCCAAAGAGACCCAGTACTTC.

Ten or more counts support this clonotype. V is TRBV5-1 and J is TRBJ1-3, with D maybe TRBD1 (6 bases). Trimming removed 4 bases at V and 0 bases at J, with 20 bases between. Per germline, CDR1 SGHRS and CDR2 YFSETQ. This CDR3 spans 18 amino acids. CDR3 in DNA: TGCGCCAGCAGCAGGACTAATTCGAGGGGGAGCTCTGGAAACACCATATATTTT. Amino acid sequence: CASSRTNSRGSSGNTIYF.